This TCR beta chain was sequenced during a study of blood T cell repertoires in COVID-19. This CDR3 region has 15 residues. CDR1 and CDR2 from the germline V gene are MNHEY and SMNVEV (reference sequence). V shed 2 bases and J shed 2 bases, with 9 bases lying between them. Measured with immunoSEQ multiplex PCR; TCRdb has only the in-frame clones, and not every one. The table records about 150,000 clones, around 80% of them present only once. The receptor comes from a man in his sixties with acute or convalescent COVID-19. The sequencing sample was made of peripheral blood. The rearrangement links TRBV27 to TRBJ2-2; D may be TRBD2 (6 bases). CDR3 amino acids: CASSLRGTNTGELFF. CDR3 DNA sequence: TGTGCCAGCAGTTTACGGGGGACTAACACCGGGGAGCTGTTTTTT.